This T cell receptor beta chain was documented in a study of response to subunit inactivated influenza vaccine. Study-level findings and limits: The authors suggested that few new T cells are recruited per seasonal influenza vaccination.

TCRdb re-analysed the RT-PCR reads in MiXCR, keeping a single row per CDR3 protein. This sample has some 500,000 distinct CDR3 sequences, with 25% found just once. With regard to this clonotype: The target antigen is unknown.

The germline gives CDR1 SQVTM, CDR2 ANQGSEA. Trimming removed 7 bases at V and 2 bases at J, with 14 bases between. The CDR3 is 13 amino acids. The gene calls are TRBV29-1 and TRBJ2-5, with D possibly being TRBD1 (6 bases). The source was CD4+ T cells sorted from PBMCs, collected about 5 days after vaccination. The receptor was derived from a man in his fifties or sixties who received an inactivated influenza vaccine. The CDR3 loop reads CSAAPTGQETQYF. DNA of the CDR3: TGCAGCGCCGCACCGACAGGACAAGAGACCCAGTACTTC.